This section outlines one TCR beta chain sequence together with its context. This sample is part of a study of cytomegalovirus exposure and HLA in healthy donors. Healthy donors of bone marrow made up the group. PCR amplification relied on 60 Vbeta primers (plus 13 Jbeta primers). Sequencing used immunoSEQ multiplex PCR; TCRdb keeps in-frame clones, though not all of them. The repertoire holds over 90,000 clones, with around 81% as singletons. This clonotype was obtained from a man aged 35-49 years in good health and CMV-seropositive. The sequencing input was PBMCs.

CDR3 bases: TGTGCCAGCAGCTATCAGGGAAGGACTGAAGCTTTCTTT. Its translation: CASSYQGRTEAFF. The V and J genes are TRBV28 and TRBJ1-1; D might be TRBD1 (5 bases). This CDR3 has 13 residues. Germline CDR1 and CDR2: MDHEN and SYDVKM. V lost 6 bases and J lost 5, with 13 bases in between.